This T cell receptor (beta chain) was sequenced in a study of blood T cell repertoires in COVID-19. Study overall: PBMCs, B-cell-depleted T cells, or T cells were the source of the cDNA or gDNA that made up the material.

V trimming: 4 bases; J trimming: 1 base; junction bases outside the gene matches: 6. Germline V CDR1 and CDR2: GTSNPN, SVGIG (reference sequence). This CDR3 has 14 residues. Measured with immunoSEQ multiplex PCR; TCRdb has only the in-frame clones, and not every one. Seen here are 90,000 to 110,000 clones, roughly 80% observed once, and the top ten hold approximately 4.3%. Sequenced sample: peripheral blood. The rearrangement uses TRBV30 and TRBJ2-7; 8 bases align to TRBD1. This sequence originates from a human donor in a cohort sampled during active or convalescent COVID-19. This chain's CDR3 is CAWNRQGPSYEQYF. The DNA for the CDR3 is TGTGCCTGGAACCGACAGGGGCCATCCTACGAGCAGTACTTC. The variable domain in full, with the rest retrieved from reference TRBV30 and TRBJ2-7, is SQTIHQWPATLVQPVGSPLSLECTVEGTSNPNLYWYRQAAGRGLQLLFYSVGIGQISSEVPQNLSASRPQDRQFILSSKKLLLSDSGFYLCAWNRQGPSYEQYFGPGTRLTVT.